One and the same sample provided the 27 T cell receptor beta chains below, sequenced in a study of blood T cell repertoires in COVID-19. Only in-frame clones appear in the TCRdb table, and some are missing; sequencing was by immunoSEQ multiplex PCR. This table has hundreds of thousands of clones, roughly four fifths appearing once. The sequencing input was peripheral blood. These receptors all come from a woman aged 40-49 years with active or convalescent COVID-19.

The rearrangement joins TRBV7-2 to TRBJ2-3; tentative D call: TRBD2 (5 bases). Between the trimmed V and J ends, which lost 2 bases and 3 bases, there was a span of 15 bases. CDR3 size: 16 residues. Per germline, CDR1 SGHTA and CDR2 FQGNSA. The DNA of the CDR3 is TGTGCCAGCAGCTTAAGCGGCGACTCACGAACAGATACGCAGTATTTT. Translated: CASSLSGDSRTDTQYF.

This rearrangement joins TRBV30 to TRBJ2-2; unclear D gene. Trimming removed 4 bases at V and 6 bases at J, with 15 bases between. The CDR3 contains 14 residues. The germline CDR1 and CDR2 sequences are GTSNPN and SVGIG (reference sequence). The CDR3 DNA reads as TGTGCCTGGACTGATGGGCCTAAGGCCGGGGAGCTGTTTTTT. Amino acid sequence: CAWTDGPKAGELFF.

The chain is built from TRBV29-1 and TRBJ2-7, with TRBD1 identical over 7 bases. This CDR3 is built from 13 residues. Losses at the gene ends were 2 bases for V and 0 bases for J; bases not matched to a gene: 1. CDR1 is SQVTM and CDR2 is ANQGSEA in the germline V gene. The CDR3 is CSVERQGSYEQYF. In DNA, the CDR3 is TGCAGCGTTGAACGACAGGGCTCCTACGAGCAGTACTTC.

The chain carries TRBV18 and TRBJ2-3; 8 positions agree with TRBD1. Germline V gene data show CDR1 as KGHSH and CDR2 as LQKENI. Unmatched junction bases numbered 13, after V lost 6 bases and J lost 2 bases. The CDR3 loop spans 17 amino acids. CDR3 amino acids: CASSPGAGGRDTDTQYF. The DNA for the CDR3 is TGTGCCAGCTCCCCCGGGGCAGGGGGCCGGGACACAGATACGCAGTATTTT. The variable domain in full, with the rest retrieved from reference TRBV18 and TRBJ2-3, is NAGVMQNPRHLVRRRGQEARLRCSPMKGHSHVYWYRQLPEEGLKFMVYLQKENIIDESGMPKERFSAEFPKEGPSILRIQQVVRGDSAAYFCASSPGAGGRDTDTQYFGPGTRLTVL.

This clone appeared a single time. The rearrangement links TRBV6-5 to TRBJ2-7, with a weak D call TRBD1 (7 bases). The CDR3 spans 14 residues. Looked up from germline, CDR1 is MNHEY and CDR2 is SVGAGI. With 5 bases removed from V and 2 bases from J, the gap between germline ends came to 13 bases. Written as DNA, the CDR3 is TGTGCCAGCAGTAGAGCAGGGGGGCCCTACGAGCAGTACTTC. Its translation is CASSRAGGPYEQYF.

The chain carries TRBV3-1 (or the pseudogene TRBV3-2) and TRBJ1-2, with TRBD1 identical over 9 bases. Germline-derived CDR1 and CDR2 are LGHDT and YNNKEL (reference sequence). The CDR3 covers 17 residues. The V gene end was trimmed by 0 bases and the J gene end by 2 bases; junction bases not matched to a gene: 7. CDR3 protein: CASSQDLRGTGNYGYTF. In DNA form, the CDR3 reads TGTGCCAGCAGCCAAGATCTTAGGGGGACAGGGAACTATGGCTACACCTTC.

The chain uses TRBV4-1 and TRBJ2-2; 10 bases agree with TRBD2. Germline lookup yields CDR1 MGHRA and CDR2 YSYEKL. The CDR3 extends over 18 amino acids. V gave up 1 base and J gave up 6 bases; unmatched junction bases: 11. The DNA for the CDR3 is TGCGCCAGCAGCCAAGCGGGGATGCTAGCGGGAGTTCCCGGGGAGCTGTTTTTT. Protein product: CASSQAGMLAGVPGELFF.

The J gene is TRBJ2-7, the V gene TRBV5-1, with TRBD2 matching over 8 bases. The CDR3 is 19 residues long. V was clipped by 1 base and J by 5 bases; unmatched bases: 20. Germline assignment: CDR1 SGHRS and CDR2 YFSETQ. CDR3 residues: CASSLLGWGSGRRKDEQYF. CDR3 nucleotides: TGCGCCAGCAGCTTGCTAGGGTGGGGGAGCGGGAGACGTAAGGACGAGCAGTACTTC.

As DNA, the CDR3 is TGTGCCATCAGTGAGTCCGGGTCCGCGCCTGGCCACGGCTACACCTTC. Translating gives CAISESGSAPGHGYTF. The chain uses TRBV10-3 and TRBJ1-2, with D uncertain. This CDR3 contains 16 residues. V dropped 0 bases and J dropped 8 bases, with 19 bases sitting between them. The germline V gene has CDR1 ENHRY and CDR2 SYGVKD.

The rearrangement joins TRBV19 to TRBJ1-5; 7 bases fit TRBD1. The CDR3 length is 16 residues. V gave up 6 bases and J gave up 1 base; unmatched junction bases: 9. Germline V lookup: CDR1 LNHDA, CDR2 SQIVND (reference sequence). The CDR3 spells CASRAGGKGSNQPQHF. CDR3 coding DNA: TGTGCCAGTAGAGCAGGGGGGAAAGGAAGCAATCAGCCCCAGCATTTT.

The rearrangement uses TRBV29-1 and TRBJ2-2; 8 positions match TRBD1. The germline CDR1 and CDR2 sequences are SQVTM and ANQGSEA. The V segment lost 7 bases and the J segment 2 bases; nucleotides outside the gene matches: 9. The CDR3 is made up of 15 amino acids. CDR3 DNA: TGCAGCGCAACCCGGACAGGGTTCAACACCGGGGAGCTGTTTTTT. As protein: CSATRTGFNTGELFF.

The chain couples TRBV5-1 to TRBJ2-3; tentative D call: TRBD1 (7 bases). Per germline, CDR1 SGHRS and CDR2 YFSETQ. Deletions cut 0 bases from V and 2 bases from J, with 13 bases between. This CDR3 comprises 16 residues. For the CDR3, the DNA is TGCGCCAGCAGCTTGGTGGGGGGACAGTACACAGATACGCAGTATTTT. Amino acids: CASSLVGGQYTDTQYF.

This chain connects TRBV7-8 to TRBJ2-7, with a weak D call TRBD2 (5 bases). Germline lookup yields CDR1 SGHVS and CDR2 FQNEAQ. V lost 5 bases, J lost 2 bases, and 7 bases lay in between. This CDR3 contains 12 residues. CDR3 nucleotide sequence: TGTGCCAGCAGCCACGGGACCTACGAGCAGTACTTC. This sequence encodes CASSHGTYEQYF.

The chain has TRBV29-1 and TRBJ1-5; 11 bases line up with TRBD1. CDR1 and CDR2 from the germline V gene are SQVTM and ANQGSEA. Trimming took 7 bases from V and 6 from J; bases not matched to a gene: 2. There are 12 residues in the CDR3. The CDR3 here is CSAGTGGQPQHF. The CDR3, as DNA: TGCAGCGCAGGGACAGGGGGTCAGCCCCAGCATTTT.

The chain links TRBV19 to TRBJ2-7, with 7 bases fitting TRBD1. CDR3 size: 13 residues. Per germline, CDR1 LNHDA and CDR2 SQIVND (reference sequence). The junction had 0 bases not matched to a gene; V was cut back by 2 bases and J by 2 bases. The CDR3 coding sequence is TGTGCCAGTAGTATACAGGGGGCCTACGAGCAGTACTTC. This sequence encodes CASSIQGAYEQYF.

The rearrangement uses TRBV6-2 or TRBV6-3 and TRBJ2-5; 13 bases agree with TRBD2. Germline V lookup: CDR1 MNHEY, CDR2 SVGEGT. Trimming took 5 bases from V and 9 from J; bases not matched to a gene: 12. The CDR3 runs to 16 residues. CDR3 bases: TGTGCCAGCAGTGTCGGACTAGCGGGGGTAGGATTGGCCCAGTACTTC. This sequence encodes CASSVGLAGVGLAQYF.

This sequence joins TRBV5-6 and TRBJ2-7; TRBD1 is a possible D gene (5 bases). Looked up from germline, CDR1 is SGHDT and CDR2 is YYEEEE. The V gene lost 4 bases and the J gene lost 0 bases, with 14 bases spanning the gap. The CDR3 has 15 residues. In nucleotides, the CDR3 is TGTGCCAGCAGCCGCATAGACGGACACTCCTACGAGCAGTACTTC. Protein: CASSRIDGHSYEQYF.

The chain carries TRBV19 and TRBJ1-2, with D possibly TRBD1 on 6 matching bases. Germline lookup yields CDR1 LNHDA and CDR2 SQIVND (reference sequence). The CDR3 consists of 12 residues. With 6 bases removed from V and 4 bases from J, the gap between germline ends came to 9 bases. The CDR3 DNA reads TGTGCCAGTAGCCCGACAGGCTATGGCTACACCTTC. Translation gives CASSPTGYGYTF.

The chain links TRBV18 to TRBJ1-1; D remains ambiguous. Germline lookup yields CDR1 KGHSH and CDR2 LQKENI. V was cut by 6 bases and J by 3 bases, with 11 bases left in between. This CDR3 spans 13 amino acids. In nucleotides, the CDR3 is TGTGCCAGCTCCGGGGTCTCGGACACTGAAGCTTTCTTT. It codes for CASSGVSDTEAFF.

J is TRBJ1-2 and V is TRBV4-3; 9 nucleotides line up with TRBD1. The CDR3 is 16 residues long. V shed 0 bases and J 1 base; nucleotides not matched to a gene: 3. Germline V lookup: CDR1 LGHNA, CDR2 YSLEER. As DNA, the CDR3 is TGCGCCAGCAGCCAAGATAGACAGGGGGTTAACTATGGCTACACCTTC. Protein product: CASSQDRQGVNYGYTF.

The genes are TRBV5-1 and TRBJ1-6; D is undetermined. The CDR3 contains 18 residues. V shed 2 bases and J shed 0 bases, with 15 bases lying between them. Per the germline V gene, CDR1 is SGHRS and CDR2 is YFSETQ. The CDR3 coding sequence is TGCGCCAGCAGCTTAGTTATTACCGAGAGCTCCTATAATTCACCCCTCCACTTT. Its translation: CASSLVITESSYNSPLHF.

Details on this clone: The junction departs from the called germline gene at one end, perhaps through a read error. The chain links TRBV7-7 to TRBJ2-7, with 7 bases that match TRBD2. The CDR3 spans 15 residues. Germline V gene data show CDR1 as SSHAT and CDR2 as FNYEAQ (reference sequence). CDR3 in DNA: TGTGCTAGCAGCCTTGGACTAGGAGATCCCCACGAGCAGTACTTC. Its protein is CASSLGLGDPHEQYF.

CDR3 sequence reads: CASSLSRGRGTEAFF. CDR3 in DNA: TGTGCCAGCAGCTTATCCAGGGGTAGGGGCACTGAAGCTTTCTTT. The chain joins TRBV11-2 to TRBJ1-1; D perhaps matches TRBD1 (6 bases). Germline values: CDR1 SGHAT, CDR2 FQNNGV. CDR3 length equals 15 residues. Trimming pared 2 bases from V and 4 bases from J, leaving 14 bases between.

The chain is built from TRBV6-6 and TRBJ1-4, with TRBD1 matching 7 bases. The V and J ends lost 6 bases and 7 bases, in that order; junction bases with no gene match: 29. Germline CDR1 and CDR2: MNHNY and SVGAGI (reference sequence). The CDR3 is made up of 21 amino acids. The CDR3 DNA sequence: TGTGCCAGCAGCAATATACTATGGTTCGGGACAGCCTCCCGGCGGACTGAAAAACTGTTTTTT. Protein product: CASSNILWFGTASRRTEKLFF.

The chain recombines TRBV11-1 with TRBJ2-1; 10 positions match TRBD1. Germline V gene data show CDR1 as SGHAT and CDR2 as FQDESV (reference sequence). V shed 0 bases, J shed 15 bases, and the junction held 11 bases outside the gene matches. This CDR3 spans 15 amino acids. The CDR3 sequence is CASSLAPTGGETWFF. In DNA form, the CDR3 reads TGTGCCAGCAGCTTAGCTCCGACAGGGGGCGAGACGTGGTTCTTC.

V and J are TRBV6-8 and TRBJ2-2, with 9 bases matching TRBD1. Germline V gene data show CDR1 as MNHGY and CDR2 as SAAAGT. CDR3 size: 18 residues. V was pared by 8 bases and J by 0 bases, with 13 bases of the junction left unmatched. For the CDR3, the DNA is TGTGCCAGCCGAAACCGGGACAGGGAAAAGGCGAACACCGGGGAGCTGTTTTTT. It specifies CASRNRDREKANTGELFF.

The V gene is TRBV2, the J gene TRBJ1-3; tentatively, D is TRBD1 (6 bases). Germline-derived CDR1 and CDR2 are SNHLY and FYNNEI. The CDR3 is 15 amino acids. V was shortened by 6 bases and J by 0 bases, with 12 bases between the two germline ends. CDR3 sequence: CASSRGQSSGNTIYF. The CDR3 coding sequence is TGTGCCAGCAGCCGCGGACAGAGCTCTGGAAACACCATATATTTT.